Included here is one TCR beta chain sequence, with context. Its antigen is currently unknown. A read error may explain this, as a much larger clone is one base away. TCR beta CDR3 regions were amplified from RNA. An initial round of RT-PCR targeting the TCR CDR3 relied on the HTBI primer set. TCRdb re-analysed the multiplex PCR reads in MiXCR, keeping a single row per CDR3 protein. The sample lists approximately 500,000 distinct CDR3 sequences; 35% to 55% were seen once. Germline V lookup: CDR1 KGHDR, CDR2 SFDVKD. CDR3 length: 18 amino acids. The J segment lost 3 bases and the V segment lost 8 bases, leaving 13 bases of the junction unmatched. The data derive from a study of T cells in Graves' hyperthyroidism and ophthalmopathy. Findings and limits, study-wide: A 13 V-J signature model discriminated ophthalmopathy versus stable hyperthyroidism.

Calling Graves' hyperthyroidism stable meant ophthalmopathy did not progress within 18 months. This chain uses TRBV24-1 with TRBJ2-2, with 11 bases fitting TRBD1. This clonotype originated in a woman aged 18-35 years with Graves' hyperthyroidism. Material: peripheral blood or thyroid tissue (not recorded which). CDR3 DNA: TGTGCCACCACCCCCGGGACAGGGGGACTGAAGGACACCGGGGAGCTGTTTTTT. It codes for CATTPGTGGLKDTGELFF.